The rows below give T cell receptor beta chains drawn from one sample of a study of PD-1 blockade in mismatch repair-deficient tumors. Measured with immunoSEQ multiplex PCR; TCRdb has only the in-frame clones, and not every one. This sample has 100,000 to 150,000 clones; 85% to 90% occur once, and the top ten carry approximately 15%. Material: peripheral blood, obtained 44 weeks after starting pembrolizumab. Source of these receptors: an adult with mismatch repair-deficient cancer. Both conserved end residues are part of each CDR3. The order of the fields is D gene, J gene, clone size, V gene, CDR3 DNA, CDR3 protein. D genes are given only for firm matches. Not all rows give a size; the values are once, few, many and, for expanded clones, a class.

D: TRBD1
J: TRBJ2-2
size: -
V: TRBV19
DNA: TGTGCCAGTAGTATTCAGGGGGCGCCCGGGGAGCTGTTTTTT
CDR3: CASSIQGAPGELFF

D: -
J: TRBJ2-2
size: -
V: TRBV19
DNA: TGTGCCAGTAGTGTACAGGGTCGTAGGAACACCGGGGAGCTGTTTTTT
CDR3: CASSVQGRRNTGELFF

D: TRBD1
J: TRBJ2-4
size: once
V: TRBV30
DNA: TGTGCCTGGAGCGCAGGGGGCATCTGGTTCTTC
CDR3: CAWSAGGIWFF

D: -
J: TRBJ1-5
size: -
V: TRBV18
DNA: TGTGCCAGCTCACCACCGAATCAGCCCCAGCATTTT
CDR3: CASSPPNQPQHF

D: TRBD2
J: TRBJ2-5
size: -
V: TRBV6-1
DNA: TGTGCCAGCAGTGAAGAGATAGCGGGATGGGAGACCCAGTACTTC
CDR3: CASSEEIAGWETQYF

D: -
J: TRBJ2-1
size: -
V: TRBV11-2
DNA: TGTGCCAGCAGCTTAGGAATGGGTAGGGTGGGCGATGAGCAGTTCTTC
CDR3: CASSLGMGRVGDEQFF

D: TRBD1
J: TRBJ2-3
size: -
V: TRBV5-4
DNA: TGTGCCAGCAGGACAGGGGTGAGCACAGATACGCAGTATTTT
CDR3: CASRTGVSTDTQYF

D: -
J: TRBJ2-2
size: -
V: TRBV27
DNA: TGTGCCAGCAGTGAAGGGGGCACCGGGGAGCTGTTTTTT
CDR3: CASSEGGTGELFF

D: -
J: TRBJ2-2
size: -
V: TRBV11-2
DNA: TGTGCCAGCAGCTTCATTGGAGGCAGGGCGGGCGGGGAGCTGTTTTTT
CDR3: CASSFIGGRAGGELFF

D: -
J: TRBJ2-7
size: once
V: TRBV27
DNA: TGTGCCAGCAGTTTGTGGGGACAATCCTACGAGCAGTACTTC
CDR3: CASSLWGQSYEQYF

D: TRBD1
J: TRBJ2-7
size: -
V: TRBV7-9
DNA: TGTGCCAGCAGCTTATCAGGGGGCCTCTACGAGCAGTACTTC
CDR3: CASSLSGGLYEQYF